This T cell receptor (beta chain) was observed in a study of cytomegalovirus exposure and HLA in healthy donors. Study-wide points: Per published accounts, TCR beta sequences correctly predicted the HLA-A and HLA-B alleles of most subjects. Only CMV serostatus was available as immune exposure information. An Asian-associated ancestry cluster reportedly showed fewer N-insertions than the approximately 660-donor mean in a later analysis. Several of the most significant clusters appeared linked to common viral pathogens, based on a later analysis.

With respect to this clone: The antigen remains unidentified.

The CDR3 spans 16 residues. Germline V CDR1 and CDR2: MGHRA, YSYEKL. Trimming removed 0 bases at V and 2 bases at J, with 12 bases between. Both 60 Vbeta primers and 13 Jbeta primers went into the PCR. The method was immunoSEQ multiplex PCR; TCRdb's version includes in-frame clones alone and lacks a portion of them. The data contain approximately 270,000 clones, 80% of them seen just once; the ten biggest clones take up approximately 0.3%. This sequence was found in a girl aged 2 to 10 in good health and CMV-seronegative. The chain uses TRBV4-1 and TRBJ2-3; weak D call: TRBD2 (5 bases). Material for sequencing was PBMCs. DNA of the CDR3: TGCGCCAGCAGCCAAGATCCGACGGGGAACACAGATACGCAGTATTTT. Residues: CASSQDPTGNTDTQYF.